This TCR beta chain is from a study of blood T cell repertoires in COVID-19. At the level of the study: Samples representing acute and convalescent COVID-19 were sourced from the United States, Italy and Spain.

TCRdb keeps only in-frame clones here, not all; method: immunoSEQ multiplex PCR. The profile covers roughly 170,000 clones, with over 70% appearing a single time and about 4% taken by the ten largest. The CDR3 has 17 residues. Germline loops: CDR1 SGHDT, CDR2 YYEEEE. V lost 1 base and J lost 3; bases outside the gene matches: 6. The sequence was obtained from a woman in her forties or fifties in a cohort exposed to, infected with or recovered from COVID-19 (not recorded which). Sequenced input: PBMCs or T cells enriched from blood (not recorded which). V is TRBV5-6 and J is TRBJ2-2; TRBD2 aligns across 10 bases. The CDR3 spells CASSLLGLAGDTGELFF. CDR3 DNA sequence: TGTGCCAGCAGCTTGTTAGGGCTAGCGGGGGACACCGGGGAGCTGTTTTTT.